This TCR beta chain is drawn from a study of T-cell reconstitution after alpha-beta-depleted transplantation in children. Trimming removed 3 bases at V and 3 bases at J, with 17 bases between. This CDR3 has 16 amino acids. Germline V gene lookup returns CDR1 DFQATT and CDR2 SNEGSKA (reference sequence). Unique molecular identifiers were incorporated when the TCRbeta library was constructed. TCRdb re-called the PCR reads with MiXCR, one entry per CDR3 protein. The sample lists roughly 400,000 distinct CDR3 sequences; roughly two fifths were seen once. Sequencing used PBMCs, obtained before TCRalphabeta/CD19-depleted stem cell transplant. J is TRBJ1-4 and V is TRBV20-1, with no clear D. The sequence was collected from a girl aged 2 to 10 with aplastic anemia, due to receive a stem cell transplant. Here the CDR3 DNA reads TGCAGTGCTAGGCTTCCCGGAAAGAGGGCTAATGAAAAACTGTTTTTT. Its translation: CSARLPGKRANEKLFF.